This entry describes one T cell receptor beta chain. The antigen is not known. Measured with immunoSEQ multiplex PCR; TCRdb has only the in-frame clones, and not every one. In the table there are 55,000 to 70,000 clones, 85% to 90% of which are singletons. V gave up 7 bases and J gave up 3 bases; unmatched junction bases: 11. CDR1 SQVTM and CDR2 ANQGSEA come from the germline V gene. The CDR3 sequence is 14 residues long. This specimen comes from a study of OX40 agonist ivuxolimab in advanced cancers. Study-level findings and limits: It was not determined which antigens were specifically recognized by the peripheral T cells that had undergone clonal expansion.

The source material was CD4+ or CD8+ T cells sorted from blood, sampled in a trial of the OX40 agonist ivuxolimab. The origin of this receptor is an adult with an advanced solid tumor such as melanoma, head and neck, liver or kidney cancer. This chain connects TRBV29-1 to TRBJ1-2; 7 bases map to TRBD1. The CDR3 is CSAENRGMHYGYTF. CDR3 nucleotide sequence: TGCAGCGCCGAAAACAGGGGTATGCACTATGGCTACACCTTC.